The 4 T cell receptor beta chains presented below share a single source sample, sequenced in a study of T cell responses to AZD1222 COVID-19 vaccine. Produced via immunoSEQ multiplex PCR; TCRdb's table is partial and in-frame only. Here the sample spans about 86,000 clones, about 92% being singletons. The sequences come from peripheral blood, collected on day 0 of AZD1222 vaccination. The receptors derive from an adult in good health.

The J gene is TRBJ1-6, the V gene TRBV25-1; no definite D call. Per germline, CDR1 MGHDK and CDR2 SYGVNS. Trimming left V 6 bases short and J 7 bases short, with 7 bases between. The CDR3 runs 12 residues. This CDR3 is CASRGGNSPLHF. The CDR3 DNA sequence: TGTGCCAGCAGGGGAGGGAATTCACCCCTCCACTTT.

V is TRBV19 and J is TRBJ2-3, with D possibly TRBD2 on 6 matching bases. The CDR3 covers 14 residues. V was clipped by 1 base and J by 2 bases, with 7 bases between them. Germline-derived CDR1 and CDR2 are LNHDA and SQIVND (reference sequence). As DNA, the CDR3 is TGTGCCAGTAGTATAGGCGGGGACACAGATACGCAGTATTTT. Translating gives CASSIGGDTDTQYF. The full variable domain, its missing parts supplied by reference TRBV19 and TRBJ2-3, is DGGITQSPKYLFRKEGQNVTLSCEQNLNHDAMYWYRQDPGQGLRLIYYSQIVNDFQKGDIAEGYSVSREKKESFPLTVTSAQKNPTAFYLCASSIGGDTDTQYFGPGTRLTVL.

About this clone itself: One end of the junction does not line up with germline, which may come from a read error. This chain joins TRBV4-1 and TRBJ2-7, with 7 bases identical to TRBD2. Germline CDR1 and CDR2: MGHRA and YSYEKL. The CDR3 consists of 15 residues. DNA of the CDR3: TGCGCCAGCAGCCAAGAAGCGGGACCGCACTACGAGCAGTGCTTC. This encodes CASSQEAGPHYEQCF.

The chain carries TRBV5-1 and TRBJ2-3; tentative D call: TRBD1 (5 bases). Trimming left V 6 bases short and J 0 bases short, with 17 bases between. In germline, CDR1 is SGHRS, CDR2 YFSETQ. This CDR3 contains 16 residues. In nucleotides, the CDR3 is TGCGCCAGCATAAGGGGCACAGAGCCTAGCACAGATACGCAGTATTTT. Its protein is CASIRGTEPSTDTQYF.